The 24 T cell receptor beta chains below all came from one sample that was sequenced in a study of shared clonotypes between healthy human individuals. Sequencing used immunoSEQ multiplex PCR; TCRdb keeps in-frame clones, though not all of them. The sample lists about 1.1 million clones; about 72% were seen once. The source material was memory CD4+ T cells from PBMCs. Specified subset: CD45RA-negative fraction. The receptor source for this set is a man aged 18 to 30 in good health. Some clones in this sample may be carry-over from other donors' samples.

The chain couples TRBV6-6 to TRBJ2-5; D ambiguous. The V gene's germline CDR1 is MNHNY and CDR2 SVGAGI (reference sequence). Trimming took 7 bases from V and 5 from J, leaving 17 bases between them. The CDR3 loop spans 14 amino acids. The CDR3 DNA is TGTGCCAGCACGATAGATTCTGCTGTTGAGACCCAGTACTTC. Its translation: CASTIDSAVETQYF.

The chain carries TRBV23-1 and TRBJ1-4; D remains unclear. TRBV23-1 belongs to the ORF category, with a function that is uncertain. This CDR3 is 16 amino acids long. Trimming left V 0 bases short and J 8 bases short, with 16 bases between. The CDR3 loop reads CASSQSKVPAREKLFF. The CDR3 nucleotides are TGCGCCAGCAGTCAATCGAAAGTCCCCGCACGGGAAAAACTGTTTTTT.

This clone appeared once. The rearrangement links TRBV19 to TRBJ2-2, with 7 bases fitting TRBD2. CDR1 and CDR2 (germline): LNHDA, SQIVND (reference sequence). This CDR3 is 15 amino acids long. Trimming at V came to 5 bases and at J to 4 bases, leaving 7 bases not matched to a gene. CDR3 region: CASSRAGVATGELFF. The CDR3 region has the DNA TGTGCCAGTAGTCGGGCGGGAGTCGCCACCGGGGAGCTGTTTTTT.

In its sample, this clone was seen once. The chain links TRBV10-3 to TRBJ2-3; D call uncertain. CDR1 ENHRY and CDR2 SYGVKD come from the germline V gene. The germline V and J ends were trimmed by 3 bases and 0 bases, with 7 bases remaining between them. This CDR3 has 14 amino acids. In DNA, the CDR3 is TGTGCCATCAGTGATGTCAGGAGCACAGATACGCAGTATTTT. This translates into CAISDVRSTDTQYF.

The V call is TRBV5-4, the J call TRBJ2-3; D not resolved. Germline CDR1 and CDR2: SGHNT and YYREEE (reference sequence). Trimming shortened V by 9 bases and J by 6 bases, and 8 bases separated the two germline ends. CDR3 length equals 10 residues. The CDR3 bases are TGTGCCACCTGCAGGGATACGCAGTATTTT. It yields the protein CATCRDTQYF.

This clone came up a few times. V and J are TRBV29-1 and TRBJ1-1; D is uncertain. The V end was cut by 4 bases, the J end by 5 bases, with 20 bases between. Germline V gene sequence: CDR1 SQVTM, CDR2 ANQGSEA. The CDR3 is 15 residues long. CDR3 coding DNA: TGCAGCGTTGTAGTTCGTGGGGAGAGTAGGACTGAAGCTTTCTTT. Protein sequence: CSVVVRGESRTEAFF.

This sequence joins TRBV11-1 and TRBJ2-7; 8 bases are shared with TRBD1. In germline, CDR1 is SGHAT, CDR2 FQDESV (reference sequence). V dropped 2 bases and J dropped 1; count of bases not matched to a gene: 1. This CDR3 comprises 14 residues. CDR3 nucleotides: TGTGCCAGCAGCTTAAGGGACAGGTCCTACGAGCAGTACTTC. Residues: CASSLRDRSYEQYF.

The rearrangement links TRBV19 to TRBJ1-1, with 12 bases aligning to TRBD1. V lost 5 bases to trimming and J lost 5 bases; unmatched junction nucleotides: 9. Germline V gives CDR1 LNHDA, CDR2 SQIVND (reference sequence). This CDR3 spans 16 amino acids. The CDR3, as DNA: TGTGCCAGTAGTGAGCCGGGACAGGGGGCTAAGACTGAAGCTTTCTTT. Encoded protein: CASSEPGQGAKTEAFF.

The chain joins TRBV5-1 to TRBJ2-1; 11 bases align to TRBD2. CDR1 is SGHRS and CDR2 is YFSETQ in the germline V gene. The length of the CDR3 is 18 residues. J gave up 1 base and V 1 base, and 7 bases lay outside the gene matches. CDR3: CASSLTSGSARSYNEQFF. The CDR3 DNA is TGCGCCAGCAGCTTGACTAGCGGGAGTGCCCGGTCCTACAATGAGCAGTTCTTC.

V and J are TRBV27 and TRBJ2-3; 7 bases map to TRBD1. The junction had 9 bases not matched to a gene; V was cut back by 5 bases and J by 1 base. This CDR3 region has 16 residues. Germline CDR1 reads MNHEY; CDR2 reads SMNVEV (reference sequence). The CDR3 spells CASSPGGNPRTDTQYF. In DNA, the CDR3 is TGTGCCAGCAGTCCAGGGGGAAACCCCCGCACAGATACGCAGTATTTT.

V gene TRBV6-1 combines with J gene TRBJ1-3; D unresolved. Germline CDR1 and CDR2: MNHNS and SASEGT. This CDR3 is built from 15 residues. V lost 6 bases to trimming and J lost 2 bases, with 14 bases between them. The CDR3 sequence: CASRLTVSTGNTIYF. In DNA form, the CDR3 reads TGTGCCAGCAGGCTAACCGTTTCCACTGGAAACACCATATATTTT.

A single count supports this clone. This sequence joins TRBV7-6 and TRBJ2-6; no reliable D call. The CDR3 is made up of 14 amino acids. V lost 5 bases, J lost 0 bases, and 5 bases lay in between. Per germline, CDR1 SGHVS and CDR2 FNYEAQ. The CDR3 loop is CASSPVSGANVLTF. The CDR3 DNA is TGTGCCAGCAGCCCGGTCTCTGGGGCCAACGTCCTGACTTTC.

The rearrangement joins TRBV5-4 to TRBJ2-2; 11 positions match TRBD1. The V and J ends lost 4 bases and 4 bases, in that order; junction bases with no gene match: 6. This CDR3 contains 16 residues. The germline CDR1 and CDR2 sequences are SGHNT and YYREEE (reference sequence). Here the CDR3 DNA reads TGTGCCAGCAGCCCGGACAGGGGGCGAATCACCGGGGAGCTGTTTTTT. Translation: CASSPDRGRITGELFF.

The rearrangement uses TRBV10-3 and TRBJ2-7; D is unclear. From germline, CDR1 is ENHRY and CDR2 SYGVKD. The CDR3 has 14 amino acids. V was clipped by 5 bases and J by 0 bases, with 11 bases between them. In DNA, the CDR3 is TGTGCCATCAGTTCGGACGGCTTCTCCTACGAGCAGTACTTC. Encoded protein: CAISSDGFSYEQYF.

CDR3 DNA: TGTGCCAGCAGCCAAGATTGGGGACTAGCGGGAGAACAGGGGGACGAGCAGTACTTC. Translation gives CASSQDWGLAGEQGDEQYF. V usage is TRBV14 and J usage is TRBJ2-7, with TRBD2 matching over 14 bases. This CDR3 has 19 amino acids. Germline CDR1 is SGHDN and CDR2 is FVKESK. The J segment lost 5 bases and the V segment lost 0 bases, leaving 12 bases of the junction unmatched.

There are a few counts of this clone. This chain joins TRBV7-3 and TRBJ2-2; perhaps D is TRBD1 or TRBD2 (5 bases each). CDR3 length equals 16 residues. Trimming removed 6 bases at V and 1 base at J, with 15 bases between. Germline values: CDR1 SGHTA, CDR2 FQGTGA. CDR3 sequence: CASSRGARGNTGELFF. The CDR3 DNA reads TGTGCCAGCAGTCGAGGGGCGCGTGGGAACACCGGGGAGCTGTTTTTT.

This clone has a single count. V and J are TRBV7-3 and TRBJ2-5; D remains unclear. The V end lost 4 bases, the J end lost 10 bases, and 10 bases lay between the germline ends. CDR3 length: 11 amino acids. The germline CDR1 and CDR2 sequences are SGHTA and FQGTGA. This chain's CDR3 is CASSSNRLQYF. The CDR3 DNA reads TGTGCCAGCAGCTCCAACCGTCTCCAGTACTTC.

V and J are TRBV11-3 and TRBJ2-5, with TRBD2 as a possible D gene (6 bases). Trimming took 5 bases from V and 5 from J, leaving 18 bases between them. The length of the CDR3 is 15 residues. CDR1 and CDR2 (germline): SGHNT, YENEEA. This chain's CDR3 is CASSPGTLEGETQYF. For the CDR3, the DNA is TGTGCCAGCAGCCCCGGGACTCTCGAAGGGGAGACCCAGTACTTC. Combining the CDR3 with reference TRBV11-3 and TRBJ2-5 gives the whole variable domain EAGVVQSPRYKIIEKKQPVAFWCNPISGHNTLYWYLQNLGQGPELLIRYENEEAVDDSQLPKDRFSAERLKGVDSTLKIQPAELGDSAVYLCASSPGTLEGETQYFGPGTRLLVL.

DNA of the CDR3: TGTGCCAGCAGTTTGCCGGGGCTTGGGGGCAATGAGCAGTTCTTC. Translating gives CASSLPGLGGNEQFF. The rearrangement joins TRBV27 to TRBJ2-1; D may match TRBD1 or TRBD2 (5 bases each). V lost 3 bases and J lost 6, with 15 bases in between. CDR1 is MNHEY, CDR2 SMNVEV, per germline (reference sequence). The CDR3 sequence is 15 residues long.

As concerns this clone: At the DNA level, this CDR3 is encoded by other sequences in the same sample as well. The chain joins TRBV11-3 to TRBJ1-1, with 10 bases identical to TRBD1. CDR1 and CDR2 from the germline V gene are SGHNT and YENEEA. With V trimmed by 5 bases and J by 8 bases, 2 bases remained unmatched. The CDR3 sequence is 12 residues long. CDR3 sequence reads: CASSPGQGEAFF. The CDR3 DNA sequence: TGTGCCAGCAGCCCGGGACAGGGGGAAGCTTTCTTT.

In the case of this clone: The sample contains more than one DNA sequence encoding this CDR3. CDR3 sequence: CASRGGGQPQHF. In DNA, the CDR3 is TGTGCCAGCAGGGGCGGAGGACAGCCCCAGCATTTT. This chain connects TRBV6-1 to TRBJ1-5, with D uncertain. Trimming pared 6 bases from V and 7 bases from J, leaving 10 bases between. The CDR3 totals 12 residues. Germline loops: CDR1 MNHNS, CDR2 SASEGT.

This rearrangement joins TRBV6-1 to TRBJ1-6; D call uncertain. Trimming pared 8 bases from V and 7 bases from J, leaving 15 bases between. There are 14 residues in the CDR3. Germline CDR1 reads MNHNS; CDR2 reads SASEGT. The DNA of the CDR3 is TGTGCCAGCTCCCGGAGCGGGATAAATTCACCCCTCCACTTT. It specifies CASSRSGINSPLHF.

This chain joins TRBV7-2 and TRBJ2-2; maybe TRBD2 (6 bases). CDR1 and CDR2 from the germline V gene are SGHTA and FQGNSA. CDR3 length: 15 residues. Trimming stripped 3 bases from V and 1 base from J, with 9 bases between. The DNA of the CDR3 is TGTGCCAGCAGCTTTAACGGGAGGAACACCGGGGAGCTGTTTTTT. It translates to CASSFNGRNTGELFF. Using reference TRBV7-2 and TRBJ2-2 for the parts outside the CDR3, the full variable domain is GAGVSQSPSNKVTEKGKDVELRCDPISGHTALYWYRQSLGQGLEFLIYFQGNSAPDKSGLPSDRFSAERTGGSVSTLTIQRTQQEDSAVYLCASSFNGRNTGELFFGEGSRLTVL.

In this sample, this clone turned up once. The CDR3: CASSFTGTSFGELFF. The CDR3 nucleotides read TGTGCCAGCAGCTTTACCGGGACTAGTTTCGGGGAGCTGTTTTTT. J is TRBJ2-2 and V is TRBV7-6; the match to TRBD2 covers 8 bases. There are 15 residues in the CDR3. Germline trimming cut 3 bases from V and 7 bases from J; bases unmatched to any gene: 7. Germline loops: CDR1 SGHVS, CDR2 FNYEAQ.